This is a list of T cell receptor beta chains from one sample in a study of blood T cell repertoires in COVID-19. The repertoire was sequenced with immunoSEQ multiplex PCR; TCRdb's copy has only in-frame clones and lacks some. The sample lists around 300,000 clones; 70% to 90% were seen once. The sample taken for sequencing was peripheral blood. The receptors here all came from a woman in her sixties or seventies with acute or convalescent COVID-19. The conserved cysteine and the conserved F or W are not part of the CDR3 here.

J gene: TRBJ2-7
V gene: TRBV3-1/TRBV3-2
CDR3 protein: ASSQEGLAGEQY

J gene: TRBJ2-1
V gene: TRBV9
CDR3 protein: ASSVSGRTDEQF

J gene: TRBJ2-7
V gene: TRBV7-9
CDR3 protein: ASSFSQGQRQY

J gene: TRBJ1-1
V gene: TRBV3-1/TRBV3-2
CDR3 protein: ASSQRGAGEAF

J gene: TRBJ1-4
V gene: TRBV2
CDR3 protein: ASSLDRFATNEKLF

J gene: TRBJ1-2
V gene: TRBV12-3/TRBV12-4
CDR3 protein: ASSRGQAYGYT

J gene: TRBJ2-2
V gene: TRBV5-4
CDR3 protein: ASSLWSSGELF

J gene: TRBJ1-2
V gene: TRBV5-1
CDR3 protein: ASSLVGQGLYT

J gene: TRBJ2-3
V gene: TRBV29-1
CDR3 protein: SVRHPGARGEQY

J gene: TRBJ1-2
V gene: TRBV20-1
CDR3 protein: SASSVNYGYT

J gene: TRBJ1-1
V gene: TRBV6-6
CDR3 protein: ASRYLDRPNTEAF

J gene: TRBJ2-1
V gene: TRBV29-1
CDR3 protein: SVEGLAGGHEQF

J gene: TRBJ1-5
V gene: TRBV19
CDR3 protein: ASSISGGSGTQH

J gene: TRBJ2-1
V gene: TRBV11-2
CDR3 protein: ASSPWEVGNEQF

J gene: TRBJ2-3
V gene: TRBV29-1
CDR3 protein: SVEQGADTQY

J gene: TRBJ1-6
V gene: TRBV6-4
CDR3 protein: ASSDGPGGNSPLH

J gene: TRBJ1-6
V gene: TRBV10-1
CDR3 protein: ASSGQSGSPLH

J gene: TRBJ2-1
V gene: TRBV6-2/TRBV6-3
CDR3 protein: ASSYAPGGRF

J gene: TRBJ2-1
V gene: TRBV7-3
CDR3 protein: ASSPQGADEQF

J gene: TRBJ1-2
V gene: TRBV4-1
CDR3 protein: ASSQEDRRLDGYT

J gene: TRBJ1-1
V gene: TRBV18
CDR3 protein: ASSQSITEAF

J gene: TRBJ1-5
V gene: TRBV3-1/TRBV3-2
CDR3 protein: ASSLGQVGQPQH

J gene: TRBJ1-4
V gene: TRBV13
CDR3 protein: ASSPKYTRGAAPNEKLF

J gene: TRBJ2-1
V gene: TRBV11-2
CDR3 protein: ASSLGIAGGEQF

J gene: TRBJ2-1
V gene: TRBV3-1/TRBV3-2
CDR3 protein: ASSKAGGQF

J gene: TRBJ1-1
V gene: TRBV19
CDR3 protein: ASDRGGGDTEAF

J gene: TRBJ1-2
V gene: TRBV5-5
CDR3 protein: ASSLEPGQGYGYT

J gene: TRBJ2-3
V gene: TRBV5-1
CDR3 protein: ASSLGASPPTDTQY

J gene: TRBJ1-6
V gene: TRBV7-9
CDR3 protein: ASSSRDRGPAVGSPLH

J gene: TRBJ1-2
V gene: TRBV5-1
CDR3 protein: ASSFRGGYGYT

J gene: TRBJ1-5
V gene: TRBV18
CDR3 protein: ATARGMGQPQH

J gene: TRBJ1-5
V gene: TRBV19
CDR3 protein: ASSRGQGLDQPQH

J gene: TRBJ1-2
V gene: TRBV5-1
CDR3 protein: ASSPQGAVGGLYGYT

J gene: TRBJ1-2
V gene: TRBV6-1
CDR3 protein: ASSERGQVGGYT

J gene: TRBJ2-7
V gene: TRBV4-1
CDR3 protein: ASSQEGASGGYEQY

J gene: TRBJ2-3
V gene: TRBV4-2
CDR3 protein: ASSQEKGGRTDTQY

J gene: TRBJ1-5
V gene: TRBV20-1
CDR3 protein: SASISGNNQPQH

J gene: TRBJ1-1
V gene: TRBV18
CDR3 protein: ASSRQGSAVDTEAF

J gene: TRBJ1-2
V gene: TRBV5-1
CDR3 protein: ASNLGPNGGYT

J gene: TRBJ2-6
V gene: TRBV4-1
CDR3 protein: ASSLPGQGLPGANVLT

J gene: TRBJ1-5
V gene: TRBV3-1/TRBV3-2
CDR3 protein: ASSQRGKGAPNQPQH

J gene: TRBJ1-3
V gene: TRBV6-5
CDR3 protein: ASSYSAGSRGNTIY

J gene: TRBJ1-2
V gene: TRBV19
CDR3 protein: ASSRPGYGYT

J gene: TRBJ2-1
V gene: TRBV5-4
CDR3 protein: ASSLTGGNEQF

J gene: TRBJ1-2
V gene: TRBV15
CDR3 protein: ATSRDPGSGYT

J gene: TRBJ1-2
V gene: TRBV5-1
CDR3 protein: ASSFQGQSNGYT

J gene: TRBJ2-3
V gene: TRBV14
CDR3 protein: ASSRPRRGGTQY

J gene: TRBJ1-3
V gene: TRBV6-5
CDR3 protein: ASRGGGENTIY

J gene: TRBJ1-4
V gene: TRBV6-6
CDR3 protein: ASSLDEKLF

J gene: TRBJ1-1
V gene: TRBV7-9
CDR3 protein: ASSRHRTRAEAF

J gene: TRBJ1-1
V gene: TRBV4-2
CDR3 protein: ASSRRDRMNTEAF

J gene: TRBJ2-7
V gene: TRBV5-1
CDR3 protein: ASSPGQGREQY

J gene: TRBJ2-5
V gene: TRBV3-1/TRBV3-2
CDR3 protein: ASSRRTGQETQY

J gene: TRBJ1-2
V gene: TRBV6-5
CDR3 protein: ASRAGGGYGYT

J gene: TRBJ2-1
V gene: TRBV7-6
CDR3 protein: ASSLGTSGGANYNEQF

J gene: TRBJ2-3
V gene: TRBV11-3
CDR3 protein: ASSPDRGADTQY

J gene: TRBJ1-6
V gene: TRBV30
CDR3 protein: AWSPTNNSPLH

J gene: TRBJ1-1
V gene: TRBV4-1
CDR3 protein: ASSQADRNTEAF

J gene: TRBJ2-7
V gene: TRBV5-1
CDR3 protein: ASSPTGGTNNHEQY